This is a list of T cell receptor beta chains from one sample in a study of cytomegalovirus exposure and HLA in healthy donors. Assay: immunoSEQ multiplex PCR; the TCRdb copy retains only in-frame clones and omits some. The data contain some 130,000 clones, roughly 62% of them singletons. Material for sequencing was PBMCs. Receptors were obtained from a man aged 25 to 40 in good health and CMV-seropositive. Both conserved end residues are trimmed from each CDR3. Each record gives: V gene, CDR3 protein.

V: TRBV27
CDR3: ASSRGREQY

V: TRBV9
CDR3: ASSVGASRHNEQF

V: TRBV28
CDR3: ASTPPFEGGGYEQY

V: TRBV7-2
CDR3: ASSQIGQGYGYT

V: TRBV7-9
CDR3: ASSFPVGAGELF

V: TRBV6-5
CDR3: ASSYGRANTEAF

V: TRBV10-2
CDR3: ASSESPAGAIYEQF

V: TRBV5-1
CDR3: ASSPGLVQDTQY

V: TRBV7-3
CDR3: ASSAATSGSYTGELF

V: TRBV5-1
CDR3: ASSLTSGTLYNEQF

V: TRBV13
CDR3: ASSRWGPSSYNEQF

V: TRBV27
CDR3: ASSADRGGSAF

V: TRBV2
CDR3: ASSGYRGEKLF

V: TRBV5-1
CDR3: ASSGTSTADTQY

V: TRBV7-2
CDR3: ASSLDGRDYEQY

V: TRBV7-9
CDR3: ASSFSRSGRGTQETQY

V: TRBV10-1
CDR3: ASSATSGRANTGELF

V: TRBV27
CDR3: ASSTRQGASEQY

V: TRBV5-4
CDR3: ASSLGGARETQY

V: TRBV6-6
CDR3: ASSYSRQNLEKLF

V: TRBV6-1
CDR3: ASSEDFRSGGRSLSAF

V: TRBV7-8
CDR3: ASSFSNLPRETQY

V: TRBV7-9
CDR3: ASSFGGSGNTIY

V: TRBV5-4
CDR3: ASSMTGSPQPQH

V: TRBV6-6
CDR3: ASEGWTLGANVLT

V: TRBV4-2
CDR3: ASSQVQPAAYEQY

V: TRBV7-3
CDR3: ASSLTAGTANGYT

V: TRBV4-2
CDR3: ASSQGTVSGELF

V: TRBV9
CDR3: ASSPGLTTDTQY

V: TRBV4-3
CDR3: ASSQEAAGYEETQY

V: TRBV9
CDR3: ASSVLALQETQY

V: TRBV7-8
CDR3: ASSQPPGQGEKLF

V: TRBV5-4
CDR3: ASSLGSGRNTIY

V: TRBV5-1
CDR3: ASSVIAGTDNEQF

V: TRBV28
CDR3: ASSFGGSINEQF

V: TRBV12-1
CDR3: ASSFGGRAGGPRRY

V: TRBV9
CDR3: ASSVGQGTGNTIY

V: TRBV7-3
CDR3: ASSLISETEAF

V: TRBV11-3
CDR3: ASSAQLAGGVGELF

V: TRBV7-9
CDR3: ASSSGLAGGPVGELF

V: TRBV6-6
CDR3: ASGGGFSYEQY